The clone carrying this T cell receptor beta chain has a handful of counts. No antigen is known for it. Germline trimming cut 3 bases from V and 5 bases from J; bases unmatched to any gene: 4. There are 13 residues in the CDR3. Germline V gene lookup returns CDR1 SGHNT and CDR2 YYREEE (reference sequence). This entry belongs to a study of T cells after yellow fever vaccination. The study's findings and limits: The booster response re-showed most primary clones: 96% CD4, approximately 86% CD8. A small proportion of clonotypes was detected in both the CD4 and CD8 compartments.

For TCR, cDNA came from 5'RACE template switching, which added a universal primer site and UMIs. TCRdb reprocessed the 5' RACE reads via MiXCR and lists one record per CDR3 protein. The top ten hold roughly 17% of the sample, which has approximately 580,000 distinct CDR3 sequences, about a sixth seen once. The material was PBMCs, obtained 4 to 5 days after the first yellow fever vaccination. The J gene is TRBJ1-2, the V gene TRBV5-4; 7 bases agree with TRBD1. The receptor comes from a man aged 18 to 29 who received the YFV17D yellow fever vaccine. The CDR3: CASSYTGEYGYTF. CDR3 nucleotide sequence: TGTGCCAGCAGCTATACAGGGGAGTATGGCTACACCTTC.